These 8 T cell receptor beta chains share one sample of origin, sequenced in a study of cytomegalovirus exposure and HLA in healthy donors. A multiplex PCR was run with 60 Vbeta primers and 13 Jbeta primers. TCRdb's copy holds only in-frame clones and misses some; the assay was immunoSEQ multiplex PCR. The table shows tens of thousands of clones, with about 66% occurring only once. Input material: PBMCs. The receptors here all came from a man in his forties or fifties in good health and CMV-seropositive.

The chain has TRBV4-2 and TRBJ1-4, with 10 bases aligning to TRBD1. Germline values: CDR1 LGHNA, CDR2 YNFKEQ. J gave up 8 bases and V 6 bases, and 12 bases lay outside the gene matches. The CDR3 length is 16 residues. CDR3 in DNA: TGTGCCAGCAGGTTCGGAAGGCGGACAGGGGGAGAAAAACTGTTTTTT. It is translated as CASRFGRRTGGEKLFF.

The CDR3 loop is CSVERLAGTDTQYF. CDR3 in DNA: TGCAGCGTTGAAAGACTAGCGGGGACAGATACGCAGTATTTT. The chain uses TRBV29-1 and TRBJ2-3, with 11 bases aligning to TRBD2. The CDR3 loop spans 14 amino acids. The junction had 1 base not matched to a gene; V was cut back by 2 bases and J by 3 bases. The germline CDR1 and CDR2 sequences are SQVTM and ANQGSEA.

The J gene is TRBJ2-3, the V gene TRBV13; 14 nucleotides line up with TRBD2. J lost 8 bases, V lost 3 bases, and 4 bases had no gene match. Germline assignment: CDR1 PRHDT and CDR2 FYEKMQ (reference sequence). The length of the CDR3 is 15 residues. For the CDR3, the DNA is TGTGCCAGCAGCTTTCAGACTAGCGGGGGGGGTACGCAGTATTTT. It specifies CASSFQTSGGGTQYF.

The rearrangement links TRBV27 to TRBJ2-5; TRBD1 might be the D (7 bases). Germline lookup yields CDR1 MNHEY and CDR2 SMNVEV (reference sequence). The V end was cut by 6 bases, the J end by 7 bases, with 12 bases between. The CDR3 covers 12 residues. DNA for the CDR3: TGTGCCAGCAGCCCAGGGGGGCGGACCCAGTACTTC. Protein: CASSPGGRTQYF.

This clone came up a few times. V usage is TRBV6-5 and J usage is TRBJ2-7; TRBD2 matches 11 bases. V dropped 2 bases and J dropped 3; count of bases not matched to a gene: 3. The CDR3 loop spans 15 amino acids. CDR1 is MNHEY, CDR2 SVGAGI, per germline. The CDR3: CASSYDGLAGYEQYF. The CDR3 DNA reads TGTGCCAGCAGTTACGACGGACTAGCGGGCTACGAGCAGTACTTC.

The CDR3 DNA sequence: TGTGCCAGCAGCCAAGATCTAATGGACAGGGTTCGGCAGTACTTC. Translation: CASSQDLMDRVRQYF. The V and J genes are TRBV4-2 and TRBJ2-7, with 8 bases aligning to TRBD1. The J segment lost 9 bases and the V segment lost 0 bases, leaving 10 bases of the junction unmatched. This CDR3 is 15 amino acids long. Germline loops: CDR1 LGHNA, CDR2 YNFKEQ.

This clone was seen a few times. The chain carries TRBV28 and TRBJ2-2, with a weak D call TRBD2 (6 bases). CDR3 length: 17 amino acids. The V end was cut by 3 bases, the J end by 5 bases, with 19 bases between. CDR1 is MDHEN and CDR2 is SYDVKM in the germline V gene. The CDR3 loop reads CASSLGDLGGKTGELFF. Written as DNA, the CDR3 is TGTGCCAGCAGTTTGGGGGACTTAGGAGGAAAGACCGGGGAGCTGTTTTTT. The full variable domain, completed using reference TRBV28 and TRBJ2-2, is DVKVTQSSRYLVKRTGEKVFLECVQDMDHENMFWYRQDPGLGLRLIYFSYDVKMKEKGDIPEGYSVSREKKERFSLILESASTNQTSMYLCASSLGDLGGKTGELFFGEGSRLTVL.

J is TRBJ2-7 and V is TRBV7-9; unclear D gene. Trimming removed 1 base from V and 0 bases from J, with 13 bases in between. This CDR3 region has 16 residues. In germline, CDR1 is SEHNR, CDR2 FQNEAQ (reference sequence). CDR3 sequence: CASSLESLRSSYEQYF. In nucleotides, the CDR3 is TGTGCCAGCAGCTTAGAATCGCTCAGAAGCTCCTACGAGCAGTACTTC. Full variable domain (missing parts from reference TRBV7-9 and TRBJ2-7): DTGVSQNPRHKITKRGQNVTFRCDPISEHNRLYWYRQTLGQGPEFLTYFQNEAQLEKSRLLSDRFSAERPKGSFSTLEIQRTEQGDSAMYLCASSLESLRSSYEQYFGPGTRLTVT.